What follows describes a single T cell receptor beta chain. The sample belongs to a study of radiotherapy plus CTLA-4 blockade in lung cancer. About the study: Objective responses were observed in approximately 17% of patients, and disease control was achieved by roughly 30%.

Clones were read by immunoSEQ multiplex PCR, and TCRdb kept only the in-frame ones, dropping some. The sample holds fewer than 85,000 clones; around 84% are singletons and the top ten take around 0.8%. The CDR3 consists of 15 residues. With V trimmed by 4 bases and J by 3 bases, 6 bases remained unmatched. Germline V gene data show CDR1 as MDHEN and CDR2 as SYDVKM. Here the sequenced sample was peripheral blood, taken from a patient treated with radiotherapy plus ipilimumab. This chain links TRBV28 with TRBJ2-3, with 8 bases matching TRBD2. This receptor was taken from a human donor with non-small cell lung cancer who had stable disease on radiotherapy plus ipilimumab. The CDR3 region is CASSSSGGATDTQYF. CDR3 DNA: TGTGCCAGCAGTTCCTCGGGAGGGGCAACAGATACGCAGTATTTT. Full variable domain (rest looked up from reference TRBV28 and TRBJ2-3): DVKVTQSSRYLVKRTGEKVFLECVQDMDHENMFWYRQDPGLGLRLIYFSYDVKMKEKGDIPEGYSVSREKKERFSLILESASTNQTSMYLCASSSSGGATDTQYFGPGTRLTVL.